Given below is one T cell receptor beta chain in context. This sample is part of a study of blood T cell repertoires in COVID-19. Background on the study: Acute and convalescent COVID-19 specimens originated in the United States, Italy and Spain. T cells, B-cell-depleted T cells, or PBMCs supplied cDNA or gDNA.

This CDR3 has 14 amino acids. CDR1 and CDR2 from the germline V gene are LNHNV and YYDKDF (reference sequence). The ends were cut back, 0 bases at V and 0 bases at J, with 3 bases in the middle. In the original workflow: Estimation of nucleated cell counts relied on the amplification of reference gene primers. Sequencing used immunoSEQ multiplex PCR; TCRdb keeps in-frame clones, though not all of them. That table furnishes V, J and clone size, whereas the DNA furnished D and trimming. The table lists roughly 190,000 clones, 90% of them singletons. Input material: peripheral blood. This chain connects TRBV15 to TRBJ1-3; D unresolved. The TCR sequence derives from a man aged 45-60 years with acute or convalescent COVID-19. CDR3 nucleotide sequence: TGTGCCACCAGCAGAGAGAGCTCTGGAAACACCATATATTTT. Protein sequence: CATSRESSGNTIYF.